The present TCR beta chain was sequenced within a study of blood T cell repertoires in COVID-19. Looking at the study overall: From T cells, B-cell-depleted T cells, or PBMCs came the material, which was cDNA or gDNA.

Per the study methods: Nucleated cell number was recorded as an estimate derived from reference gene primer amplification. TCRdb keeps only in-frame clones here, not all; method: immunoSEQ multiplex PCR. Clonal size and the V and J genes are those of that table, whereas D and trimming came from the DNA. The sample has around 400,000 clones, over 75% seen once. Recruited during active infection, patients (from Seattle) were subsequently followed longitudinally. The receptor was derived from a woman between 25 and 40 years old with COVID-19, enrolled during active disease. Sequenced input: peripheral blood.

This CDR3 reads CASSSDRGRLGYTF. The CDR3 DNA reads as TGTGCCAGCAGCTCGGACAGGGGGCGGTTGGGCTACACCTTC. The chain is built from TRBV6-6 and TRBJ1-2, with 11 bases fitting TRBD1. The CDR3 totals 14 residues. The germline V gene has CDR1 MNHNY and CDR2 SVGAGI (reference sequence). J was trimmed by 8 bases and V by 6 bases; bases with no gene match: 8.